This TCR beta chain is from a study of shared clonotypes between healthy human individuals (dated by TCRdb to the early 2020s). Some background on the complete study: A couple of women and a few men aged 18 to 49 years were included in the cohort. For each donor, CD4 naive and CD4 memory were each given three plates, CD8 naive was given two plates, and CD8 memory was given one plate. Blood TCR repertoires of roughly five healthy adults were deeply sequenced to estimate repertoire size and the extent of clonotype sharing between individuals. To increase sequencing depth and limit assay-specific biases, different laboratories used diverse techniques to prepare libraries and sequence TCR repertoires. Per donor, leukapheresis produced somewhere between about 0.9 and 9.5 billion PBMCs.

Using the deep immunoSEQ assay, multiplex PCR amplified TCR CDR3 regions from genomic DNA. Extracted genomic DNA from each cell subset was spread evenly across all wells of several immunoSEQ 96-well plates, with each plate serving as a replicate. For sorted subsets, about 210 ng of genomic DNA, equivalent to 25,000 to 35,000 T cell genomes, went into each replicate PCR. Purified libraries were quantified with a Qubit 3.0 fluorometer, sized on a Bioanalyzer 2100, and re-quantified with the KAPA Library Quantification kit. A separate single-read 150-cycle Illumina NextSeq 550 flow cell was used to sequence each immunoSEQ 96-well plate. On the authors' methods: Because only junctional sequences without quality scores were contained in the immunoSEQ output, filtering matching that applied to full-length reads could not be performed. Sequences were annotated with PyIR, a Python wrapper for IgBLAST v1.9, and V/J genes and CDR3 were assigned using IMGT germline references. Any read was removed if the V/J assignment was weak (E-value above 1e-6), the CDR3 was missing, or the read contained stop codons, out-of-frame junctions, or ambiguous translated residues. V3J clonotypes were defined by identical inferred V gene, J gene, and CDR3 amino acid sequence. To compute the percentage overlap between repertoires, the number of shared unique clonotypes was divided by the size of the smaller repertoire. Three approaches were used to assess repertoire richness: RTK rarefaction, the Chao1 estimator, and Recon v2.1 estimates of unobserved clonotypes. Generation probabilities were computed with OLGA for all TCRbeta clonotypes obtained by the gDNA method from several donors. The source is immuneACCESS, and TCRdb retained only in-frame sequences with V and J called. Part of the clones is not carried over; for the studies checked, unresolved V genes explain less than half of this, and the remainder is unexplained. V, J and clone size are those of that table, while D and trimming were read from the DNA. The sample profile shows about 640,000 clones; 72% of them were found once. Of the sample, about 1.7% falls within the top ten clones.

What the work shows at the level of the full study, not this receptor alone: The genetic and exposure-history diversity represented was limited by the small number of donors. Sampling was restricted to blood, and TCR repertoires in tissues likely differ from the TCR repertoires found in blood. Across a handful of donors, approximately 5% of naive CD4, around 3.5% of naive CD8, about 2.3% of memory CD4, and 0.4% of memory CD8 clonotypes were shared. Pairwise subsampling indicated that sequencing depth was expected to affect the degree of clonotype sharing among donors. Higher generation probabilities were observed for clonotypes shared by all four sorted-subset donors than for non-shared clonotypes. Even with the large sequencing depth, rarefaction of the sorted-subset datasets indicated that sequencing was incomplete. Naive subsets generally had larger estimated clonotype richness than memory subsets did.

Concerning this clone itself: Its antigen is unknown. Base qualities are missing; no much larger clone stands one base away.

Trimmed from V: 6 bases; trimmed from J: 2 bases; junction bases lacking a gene match: 10. Via the germline V gene, CDR1 is MNHNS and CDR2 SASEGT. The CDR3 has 15 amino acids, counting the end cysteine and phenylalanine. The DNA shown is the 45-base CDR3, in frame from base 1. The donors were healthy, HIV-negative adults who had no recently reported acute infections or vaccinations. Every donor was a Caucasian adult residing in Nashville, Tennessee, USA. CD4+ T cells were enriched by magnetic negative selection, after which naive cells were positively selected on CD45RA and the negative fraction was taken as the memory subset. Blood was obtained by leukapheresis, after which PBMCs were separated by Ficoll-Histopaque density gradient centrifugation and cryopreserved in liquid nitrogen vapor phase. Analytical flow cytometry was used to check the purity and quantity of each magnetically sorted T cell population. From each sorted fraction, genomic DNA was isolated and quantified by UV absorbance on a Nanodrop 2000c.

Sequenced sample: memory CD4+ T cells sorted from blood. Read against the paper, the sample's cell subset or site label means: CD45RA-negative fraction. This clonotype was sampled from a woman aged 30 to 39 in good health. The sequence links TRBV6-1 to TRBJ2-7; 7 of the junction bases match TRBD1. The nucleotide sequence is given as TGTGCCAGCAGGCGCGGACAGGAAGCCCCCTACGAGCAGTACTTC. It translates to CASRRGQEAPYEQYF.